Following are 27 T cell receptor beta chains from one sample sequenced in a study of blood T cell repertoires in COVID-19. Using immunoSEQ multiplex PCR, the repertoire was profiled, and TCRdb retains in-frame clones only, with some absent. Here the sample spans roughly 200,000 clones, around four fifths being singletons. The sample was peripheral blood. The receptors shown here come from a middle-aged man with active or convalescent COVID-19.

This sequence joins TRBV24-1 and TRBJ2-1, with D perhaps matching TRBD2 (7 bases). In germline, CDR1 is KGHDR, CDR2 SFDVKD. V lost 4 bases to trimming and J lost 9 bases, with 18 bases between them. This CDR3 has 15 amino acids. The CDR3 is CATSDLGGGPGEQFF. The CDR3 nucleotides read TGTGCCACCAGTGACCTAGGGGGAGGGCCGGGTGAGCAGTTCTTC.

CDR3: CATGQGYEQYF. Written as DNA, the CDR3 is TGTGCCACCGGTCAGGGCTACGAGCAGTACTTC. J is TRBJ2-7 and V is TRBV24-1, with a weak D call TRBD1 (5 bases). Germline V gene lookup returns CDR1 KGHDR and CDR2 SFDVKD. V gave up 9 bases and J gave up 3 bases, with 8 bases separating them. The CDR3 sequence is 11 residues long.

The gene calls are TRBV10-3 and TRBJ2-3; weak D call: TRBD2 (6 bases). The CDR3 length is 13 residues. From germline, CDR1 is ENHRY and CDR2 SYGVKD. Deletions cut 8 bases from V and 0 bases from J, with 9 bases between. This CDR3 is CAIGLQSTDTQYF. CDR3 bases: TGTGCCATCGGACTACAAAGCACAGATACGCAGTATTTT.

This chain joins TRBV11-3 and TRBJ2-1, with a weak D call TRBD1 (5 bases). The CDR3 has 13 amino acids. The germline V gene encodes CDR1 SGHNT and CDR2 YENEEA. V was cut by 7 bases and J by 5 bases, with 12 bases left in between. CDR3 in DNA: TGTGCCAGCAACGTAGGGGTAAACAATGAGCAGTTCTTC. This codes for CASNVGVNNEQFF.

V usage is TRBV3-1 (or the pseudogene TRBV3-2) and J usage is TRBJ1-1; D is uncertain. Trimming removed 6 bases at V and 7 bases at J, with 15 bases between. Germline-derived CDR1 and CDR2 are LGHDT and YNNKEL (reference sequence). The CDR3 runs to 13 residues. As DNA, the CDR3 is TGTGCCAGCAGTCGAATTCGGGGTGATGAAGCTTTCTTT. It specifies CASSRIRGDEAFF.

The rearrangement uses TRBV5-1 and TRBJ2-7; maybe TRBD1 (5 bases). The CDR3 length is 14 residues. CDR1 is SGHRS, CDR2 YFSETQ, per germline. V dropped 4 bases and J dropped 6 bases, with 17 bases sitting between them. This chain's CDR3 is CASSQTGYGIEQYF. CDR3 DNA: TGCGCCAGCAGCCAAACAGGTTATGGGATCGAGCAGTACTTC.

The CDR3 spells CASSVVGVLTEDSPLHF. The CDR3 DNA sequence: TGTGCCAGCAGCGTAGTAGGGGTCCTGACAGAGGATTCACCCCTCCACTTT. The chain joins TRBV9 to TRBJ1-6; a weak D match, TRBD1 (5 bases). Germline CDR1 SGDLS, CDR2 YYNGEE. This CDR3 has 17 amino acids. V lost 0 bases and J 8 bases, leaving 18 bases between the germline ends.

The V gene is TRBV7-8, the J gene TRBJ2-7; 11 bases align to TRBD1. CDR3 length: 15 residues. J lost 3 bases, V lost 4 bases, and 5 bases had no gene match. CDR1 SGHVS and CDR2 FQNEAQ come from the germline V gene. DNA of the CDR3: TGTGCCAGCAGCTCTCCGGGACAGGGGGTCTACGAGCAGTACTTC. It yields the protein CASSSPGQGVYEQYF. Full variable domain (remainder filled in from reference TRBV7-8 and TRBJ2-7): GAGVSQSPRYKVAKRGQDVALRCDPISGHVSLFWYQQALGQGPEFLTYFQNEAQLDKSGLPSDRFFAERPEGSVSTLKIQRTQQEDSAVYLCASSSPGQGVYEQYFGPGTRLTVT.

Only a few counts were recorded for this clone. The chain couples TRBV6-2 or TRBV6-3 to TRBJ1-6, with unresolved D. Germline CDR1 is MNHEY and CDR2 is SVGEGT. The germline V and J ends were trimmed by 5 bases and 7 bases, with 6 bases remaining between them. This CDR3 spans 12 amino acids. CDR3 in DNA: TGTGCCAGCAGTGGCGGAAATTCACCCCTCCACTTT. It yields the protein CASSGGNSPLHF.

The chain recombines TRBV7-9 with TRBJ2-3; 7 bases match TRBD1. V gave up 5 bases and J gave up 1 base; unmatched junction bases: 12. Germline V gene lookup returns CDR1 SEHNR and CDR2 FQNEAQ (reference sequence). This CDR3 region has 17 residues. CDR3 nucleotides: TGTGCCAGCAGCGCCGACCTAAGGACAGGAGGCACAGATACGCAGTATTTT. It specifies CASSADLRTGGTDTQYF.

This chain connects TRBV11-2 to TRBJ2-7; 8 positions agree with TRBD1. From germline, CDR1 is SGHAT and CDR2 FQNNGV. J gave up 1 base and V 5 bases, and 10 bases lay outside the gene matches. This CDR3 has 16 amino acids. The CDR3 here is CASSKNPGQESYEQYF. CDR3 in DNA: TGTGCCAGCAGCAAAAATCCGGGACAGGAGTCCTACGAGCAGTACTTC.

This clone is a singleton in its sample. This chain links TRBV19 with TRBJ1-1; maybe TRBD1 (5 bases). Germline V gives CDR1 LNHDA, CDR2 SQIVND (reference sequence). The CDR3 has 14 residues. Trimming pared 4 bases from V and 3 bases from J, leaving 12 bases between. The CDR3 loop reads CASSNRNADTEAFF. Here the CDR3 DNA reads TGTGCCAGTAGTAACAGGAATGCGGACACTGAAGCTTTCTTT.

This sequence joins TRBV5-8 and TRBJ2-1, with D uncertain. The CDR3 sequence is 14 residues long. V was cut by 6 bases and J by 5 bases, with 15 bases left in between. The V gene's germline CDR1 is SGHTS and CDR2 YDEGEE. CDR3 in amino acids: CASTPWARNNEQFF. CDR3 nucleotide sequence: TGTGCCAGCACCCCTTGGGCCCGGAACAATGAGCAGTTCTTC.

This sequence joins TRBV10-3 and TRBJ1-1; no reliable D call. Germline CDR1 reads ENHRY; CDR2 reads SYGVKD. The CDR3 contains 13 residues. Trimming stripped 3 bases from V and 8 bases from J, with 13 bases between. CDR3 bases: TGTGCCATCAGTGAAAGCGTTAAGACCGAAGCTTTCTTT. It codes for CAISESVKTEAFF.

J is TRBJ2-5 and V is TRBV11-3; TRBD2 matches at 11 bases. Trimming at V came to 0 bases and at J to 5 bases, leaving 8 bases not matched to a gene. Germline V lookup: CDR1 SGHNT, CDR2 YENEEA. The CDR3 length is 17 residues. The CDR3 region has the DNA TGTGCCAGCAGCTTAGATGTGGTAGCGGGGGGGCCGGAGACCCAGTACTTC. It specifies CASSLDVVAGGPETQYF. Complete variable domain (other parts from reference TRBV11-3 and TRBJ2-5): EAGVVQSPRYKIIEKKQPVAFWCNPISGHNTLYWYLQNLGQGPELLIRYENEEAVDDSQLPKDRFSAERLKGVDSTLKIQPAELGDSAVYLCASSLDVVAGGPETQYFGPGTRLLVL.

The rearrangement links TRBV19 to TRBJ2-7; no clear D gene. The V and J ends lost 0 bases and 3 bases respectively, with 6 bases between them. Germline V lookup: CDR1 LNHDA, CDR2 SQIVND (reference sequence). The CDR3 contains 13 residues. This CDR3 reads CASSIEASYEQYF. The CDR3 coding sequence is TGTGCCAGTAGTATAGAGGCCAGCTACGAGCAGTACTTC.

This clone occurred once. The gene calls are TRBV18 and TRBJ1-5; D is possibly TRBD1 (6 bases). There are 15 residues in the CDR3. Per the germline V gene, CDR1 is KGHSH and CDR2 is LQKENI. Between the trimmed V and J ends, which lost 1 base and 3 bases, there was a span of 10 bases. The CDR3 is CASSPQRQDNQPQHF. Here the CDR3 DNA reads TGTGCCAGCTCACCACAGAGACAGGACAATCAGCCCCAGCATTTT.

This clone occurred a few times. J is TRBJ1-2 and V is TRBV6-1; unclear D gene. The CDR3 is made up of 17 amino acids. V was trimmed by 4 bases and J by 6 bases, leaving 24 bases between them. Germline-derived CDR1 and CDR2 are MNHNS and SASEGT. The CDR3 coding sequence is TGTGCCAGCAGTGGACTCTTGCGTGTGGCCCTATCTGATGGCTACACCTTC. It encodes CASSGLLRVALSDGYTF.

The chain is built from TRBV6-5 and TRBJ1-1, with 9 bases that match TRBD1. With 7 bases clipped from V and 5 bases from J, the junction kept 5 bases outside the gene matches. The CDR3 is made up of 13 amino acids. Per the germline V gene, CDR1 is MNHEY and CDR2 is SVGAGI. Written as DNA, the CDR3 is TGTGCCAGCATCGGGACAGGGTGGACTGAAGCTTTCTTT. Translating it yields CASIGTGWTEAFF.

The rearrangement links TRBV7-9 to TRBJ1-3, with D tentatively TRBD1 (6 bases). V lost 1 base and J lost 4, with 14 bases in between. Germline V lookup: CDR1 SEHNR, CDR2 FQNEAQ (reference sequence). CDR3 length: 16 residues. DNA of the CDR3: TGTGCCAGCAGCTTAGGGACCCTCAGGGGCGGAAACACCATATATTTT. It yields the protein CASSLGTLRGGNTIYF.

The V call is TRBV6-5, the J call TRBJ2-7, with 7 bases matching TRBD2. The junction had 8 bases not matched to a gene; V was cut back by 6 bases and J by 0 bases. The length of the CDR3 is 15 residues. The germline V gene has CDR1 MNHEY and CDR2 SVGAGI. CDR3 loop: CASSHGVAGSYEQYF. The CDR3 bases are TGTGCCAGCAGCCATGGTGTAGCGGGCTCCTACGAGCAGTACTTC.

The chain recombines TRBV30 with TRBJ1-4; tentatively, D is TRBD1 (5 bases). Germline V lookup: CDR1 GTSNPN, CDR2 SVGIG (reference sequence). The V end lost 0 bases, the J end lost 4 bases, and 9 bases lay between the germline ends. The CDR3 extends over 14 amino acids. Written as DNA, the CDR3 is TGTGCCTGGAGTGTAGGACACCTTAATGAAAAACTGTTTTTT. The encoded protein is CAWSVGHLNEKLFF.

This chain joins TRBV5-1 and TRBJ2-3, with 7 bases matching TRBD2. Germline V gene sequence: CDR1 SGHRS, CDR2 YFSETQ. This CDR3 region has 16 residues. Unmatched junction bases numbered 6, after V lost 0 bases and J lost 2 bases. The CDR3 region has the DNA TGCGCCAGCAGCTTGGTAGGTGGGAGGGCCACAGATACGCAGTATTTT. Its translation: CASSLVGGRATDTQYF.

CDR3: CASSLKPSKGANEQFF. CDR3 nucleotide sequence: TGTGCCAGCAGCTTAAAACCCTCTAAGGGGGCTAATGAGCAGTTCTTC. This chain links TRBV7-3 with TRBJ2-1; 7 bases fit TRBD1. V was clipped by 1 base and J by 7 bases; unmatched bases: 10. Germline V lookup: CDR1 SGHTA, CDR2 FQGTGA. The CDR3 totals 16 residues.

CDR3 sequence reads: CASSVGGTSYGYTF. In DNA form, the CDR3 reads TGTGCCAGCAGCGTAGGTGGGACAAGCTATGGCTACACCTTC. The V call is TRBV9, the J call TRBJ1-2; TRBD1 is a possible D gene (6 bases). The length of the CDR3 is 14 residues. Germline lookup yields CDR1 SGDLS and CDR2 YYNGEE. The ends were cut back, 0 bases at V and 4 bases at J, with 10 bases in the middle.

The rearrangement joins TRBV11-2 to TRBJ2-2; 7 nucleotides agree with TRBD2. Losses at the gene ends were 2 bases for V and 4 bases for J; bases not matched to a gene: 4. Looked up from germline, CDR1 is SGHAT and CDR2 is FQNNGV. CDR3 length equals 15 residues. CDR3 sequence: CASSLSREITGELFF. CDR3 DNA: TGTGCCAGCAGCTTATCGCGGGAGATCACCGGGGAGCTGTTTTTT.

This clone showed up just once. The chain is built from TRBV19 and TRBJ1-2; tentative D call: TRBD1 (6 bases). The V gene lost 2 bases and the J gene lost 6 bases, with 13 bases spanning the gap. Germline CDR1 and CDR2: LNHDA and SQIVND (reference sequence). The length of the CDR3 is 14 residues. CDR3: CASSITGTQHGYTF. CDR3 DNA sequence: TGTGCCAGTAGTATAACCGGGACACAACATGGCTACACCTTC.